This T cell receptor beta chain was observed in a study of blood T cells in healthy people across ages (dated by TCRdb to 2014 to 2015). Describing the broader study: In model experiments, template switching captured about one uniquely barcoded TCR beta cDNA molecule for every two T cells. To track age-related changes in TCR beta repertoire diversity, the study relied on deep sequencing normalized with unique cDNA molecular identifiers. To avoid experimental bias, donors of different ages were spread randomly across the sequencing lanes. Using the same blood draw, the study looked at two additional independent replicas of 1 million unique cDNA reads for two donors, one aged 18 to 30 and the other aged 80 or older. The donors were split into four age groups: young (average around 15 years), middle-aged (roughly 42), aged (approximately 60) and long-lived (about 82).

This clonotype showed up many times. There is no known antigen for this receptor. Qualities for individual bases were not recorded, and no much larger clone is one base off. Trimming costs V 0 bases and J 1 base, and their ends lie 8 bases apart. The cysteine opens and the phenylalanine closes a CDR3 of 15 amino acids. Only the CDR3 portion is preserved as DNA: 45 bases, with reading frame beginning at the first base. CDR1 is given as LGHNA and CDR2 as YNFKEQ, both from the germline V gene. To prepare the library, 5' RACE was applied. TCRdb names Illumina HiSeq 2500 as the instrument used. A second PCR of 7 to 11 cycles was performed with a sample-barcoded 5' primer and a J-beta primer mix. A unique molecular identifier was introduced onto each TCR beta cDNA molecule by a template-switch 5' adaptor carrying 12 random nucleotides. At least 2.5 million CDR3-containing paired-end reads were obtained from each sample. All of the RNA was converted into first-strand cDNA using the Mint cDNA synthesis kit, with a TRBC-specific oligonucleotide serving as the primer. Following uracil-DNA glycosylase treatment, all cDNA underwent a first 18-cycle PCR with the universal primers M1SS and BC2_uni_R. Concerning the study's data processing: For normalization, 1 million high-quality reads were randomly selected from each sample, with every read carrying a distinct molecular identifier. Reads sharing molecular identifiers were discarded rather than binned into consensus sequences. MiTCR, run with a Q25 quality threshold and the strictest error-elimination algorithm, handled CDR3 identification, clonotype clustering and error correction. A nonparametric unseen species model with Euler transformation was used to estimate a lower bound on total TCR beta diversity. The raw public data were reprocessed by TCRdb itself: fastp quality trimming at Q25, MiXCR clonotype calling, in-frame beta chains only. One record per CDR3 amino acid sequence lists the most common genes and DNA. The V and J calls were determined by TCRdb, not by the authors. In this sample the table shows 600,000 or so distinct CDR3 sequences, about 30% of which occur a single time. 15% to 17% of the sample goes to the ten largest clones.

Donors were a few dozen systemically healthy Caucasian individuals from Russia aged 6 to 90 years. Approximately 11 milliliters of peripheral blood were drawn from each donor into EDTA-treated Vacutainer tubes. Ficoll-Paque density-gradient centrifugation was used to isolate PBMCs, with at least 6.5 million per sample. Total RNA was extracted from PBMCs with Trizol reagent, with at least 5.5 micrograms obtained per sample. For every donor, an aliquot of PBMCs went through flow cytometry to measure the percentages of naive CD45RAhigh/CD27high T cells. Here is what the overall study found, with its caveats: Conclusive comparison of naive and antigen-experienced compartments was prevented by the profiling of bulk unsorted PBMCs. Estimates of total diversity based on one million sequenced T cells were regarded as lower bounds and as underestimates. The CMV infection status of donors was not known, potentially confounding age-related changes in expanded clonotypes. The long-lived group showed more naive CD4+ T cells, fewer expanded clones and increased TCR diversity than the aged group, suggesting age selection. Observed TCR beta diversity per million T cells fell roughly linearly with age, and a significant reduction was already apparent by age roughly 40. A strong correlation was found between observed TCR beta diversity and the percentage of naive T cells measured by flow cytometry.

The sample comprised blood. The receptor chain draws on TRBV4-2 and TRBJ2-3; tentative D gene TRBD1, with 5 bases matching. This clonotype was obtained from a woman older than 75 in good health. The nucleotides read TGTGCCAGCAGCCAAGAAGCCAGGGGCACAGATACGCAGTATTTT. The translation is CASSQEARGTDTQYF.